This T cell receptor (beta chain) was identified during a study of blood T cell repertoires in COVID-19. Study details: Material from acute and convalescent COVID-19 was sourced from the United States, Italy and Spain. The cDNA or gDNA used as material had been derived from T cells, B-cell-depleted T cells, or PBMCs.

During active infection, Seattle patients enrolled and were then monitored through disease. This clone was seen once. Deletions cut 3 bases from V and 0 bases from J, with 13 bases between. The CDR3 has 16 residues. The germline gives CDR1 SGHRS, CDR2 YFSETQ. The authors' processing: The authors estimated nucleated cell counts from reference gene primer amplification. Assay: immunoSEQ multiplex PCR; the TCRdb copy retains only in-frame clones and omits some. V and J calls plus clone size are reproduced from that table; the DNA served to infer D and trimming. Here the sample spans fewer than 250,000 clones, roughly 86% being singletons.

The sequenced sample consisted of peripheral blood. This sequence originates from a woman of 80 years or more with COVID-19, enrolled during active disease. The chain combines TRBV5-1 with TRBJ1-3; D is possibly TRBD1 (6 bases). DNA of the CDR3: TGCGCCAGCAGCTCCTCCGGGGGGGCCTCTGGAAACACCATATATTTT. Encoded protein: CASSSSGGASGNTIYF.